These T cell receptor beta chains were read from a single sample in a study of cytomegalovirus exposure and HLA in healthy donors. The protocol was immunoSEQ multiplex PCR, while the TCRdb copy is restricted to in-frame clones and leaves out a portion. The table shows some 150,000 clones, with around 77% occurring only once. The sample was PBMCs. The receptors stem from a man aged 55-75 years in good health and CMV-seronegative. Each CDR3 is given with its conserved first and last residue. D genes are given only for firm matches. Clone size, where shown, is once, few, many, or a class for clones that have expanded.

TRBV7-3,-,15,TRBJ2-3,-,TGTGCCAGCAGCTTAGTTGGGGGGAGCACAGATACGCAGTATTTT,CASSLVGGSTDTQYF
TRBV11-2,TRBD2,15,TRBJ2-1,-,TGTGCCAGCAGCCCGGGACTAGCGGGTAACAATGAGCAGTTCTTC,CASSPGLAGNNEQFF
TRBV28,TRBD1,11,TRBJ1-1,-,TGTGCCAGCAGCAGGGACAGGGTGGCTTTCTTT,CASSRDRVAFF
TRBV18,TRBD2,18,TRBJ2-7,few,TGTGCCAGCTCAACAAACCTCAGACTAGCGAGGATAGGGCACGAGCAGTACTTC,CASSTNLRLARIGHEQYF
TRBV30,-,13,TRBJ2-5,once,TGTGCCTGGAAGCGCGGGGTGCAAGAGACCCAGTACTTC,CAWKRGVQETQYF
TRBV10-3,TRBD1,14,TRBJ1-6,-,TGTGCCATCAGTTCGACAGGGGGCTCTTCACCCCTCCACTTT,CAISSTGGSSPLHF
TRBV18,-,17,TRBJ2-1,-,TGTGCCAGCTCACTCCTTCCCTCGGCGGCCGCGGATAATGAGCAGTTCTTC,CASSLLPSAAADNEQFF
TRBV11-3,-,17,TRBJ2-3,-,TGTGCCAGCAGCCGTTTTGAACTAGCCTCTAGCACAGATACGCAGTATTTT,CASSRFELASSTDTQYF
TRBV28,-,15,TRBJ2-1,-,TGTGCCAGCAGTTTAACAGCAACCGGAGGCGGTGAGCAGTTCTTC,CASSLTATGGGEQFF
TRBV19,TRBD1,15,TRBJ2-2,-,TGTGCCAGTACCCACTGGGACAGCACCACCGGGGAGCTGTTTTTT,CASTHWDSTTGELFF
TRBV4-1,-,14,TRBJ1-5,-,TGCGCCAGCAGCCAAGAACGGGGCAATCAGCCCCAGCATTTT,CASSQERGNQPQHF
TRBV5-8,-,14,TRBJ1-6,few,TGTGCCAGCAGCTTGGTCAAAAGCCAATCACCCCTCCACTTT,CASSLVKSQSPLHF
TRBV19,TRBD1,15,TRBJ2-7,-,TGTGCCAGTAGTACGGGGACAGGGAGCTCCTACGAGCAGTACTTC,CASSTGTGSSYEQYF
TRBV7-3,-,14,TRBJ2-1,-,TGTGCCAGCAGCCCCCAGGGATCCTACAATGAGCAGTTCTTC,CASSPQGSYNEQFF
TRBV28,TRBD1,16,TRBJ2-2,-,TGTGCCAGCAGTTCCCCGGAGGGGACAGGGTTCGGGGAGCTGTTTTTT,CASSSPEGTGFGELFF
TRBV5-4,TRBD2,15,TRBJ2-3,-,TGTGCCAGCAGCGGGAGACTAGCGGGCACAGATACGCAGTATTTT,CASSGRLAGTDTQYF
TRBV27,-,11,TRBJ2-5,-,TGTGCCAGCGCAAACTCAGGGACCCAGTACTTC,CASANSGTQYF
TRBV5-4,-,17,TRBJ2-3,-,TGTGCCAGCAGCTTGCTGATGGCCCCCAGGGGCACAGATACGCAGTATTTT,CASSLLMAPRGTDTQYF
TRBV30,-,15,TRBJ2-3,-,TGTGCCTGGAGTGTACAACAGGGAGCCACAGATACGCAGTATTTT,CAWSVQQGATDTQYF
TRBV11-3,TRBD2,16,TRBJ2-5,-,TGTGCCAGCAGCACCCGGACTAGCGGGGGGGGAGAGACCCAGTACTTC,CASSTRTSGGGETQYF
TRBV11-2,-,14,TRBJ2-5,-,TGTGCCAGCAGCTTAGACCCGGGAACAGAGACCCAGTACTTC,CASSLDPGTETQYF
TRBV30,-,11,TRBJ1-1,-,TGTGCCTGGAGTACTGGGGGGGAAGCTTTCTTT,CAWSTGGEAFF
TRBV6-1,-,14,TRBJ2-3,once,TGTGCCAGCAGCCAGGGCGGGGGCGCAGATACGCAGTATTTT,CASSQGGGADTQYF
TRBV5-1,TRBD1,16,TRBJ2-2,-,TGCGCCAGCAGCGCTCCACAGGGGGCGATATACGGGGAGCTGTTTTTT,CASSAPQGAIYGELFF
TRBV27,-,12,TRBJ1-5,-,TGTGCCAGCAGTAGTGGAGAGCAGCCCCAGCATTTT,CASSSGEQPQHF
TRBV7-9,TRBD2,16,TRBJ2-7,-,TGTGCCAGCAGCTTAACCTCAGCCGGACTAGCGGGTAACGAGTACTTC,CASSLTSAGLAGNEYF
TRBV5-1,-,16,TRBJ2-3,once,TGCGCCAGCAGCCTTGCCGGGACACAACTCACAGATACGCAGTATTTT,CASSLAGTQLTDTQYF
TRBV7-3,-,13,TRBJ1-1,-,TGTGCCAGCAGCCCGGGGAGGAATTCTGAAGCTTTCTTT,CASSPGRNSEAFF
TRBV7-2,TRBD2,14,TRBJ2-7,-,TGTGCCAGCAGTCCTGGACTAGCGGACTACGAGCAGTACTTC,CASSPGLADYEQYF
TRBV30,-,11,TRBJ2-1,-,TGTGCCTGGAGTCCCACTAGAGAGAAGTTCTTC,CAWSPTREKFF